This T cell receptor beta chain is drawn from a study of response to subunit inactivated influenza vaccine. Notes on this clonotype: What it binds is unknown.

Germline CDR1 is SGHNT and CDR2 is YENEEA. There are 23 residues in the CDR3. J was trimmed by 5 bases and V by 1 base; bases with no gene match: 25. Points from the study as a whole: The authors suggested that few new T cells are recruited per seasonal influenza vaccination.

TCRdb reprocessed the RT-PCR reads with MiXCR, giving one entry per CDR3 protein. The sample records around 180,000 distinct CDR3 sequences, about 9% being singletons. Sequences were derived from non-naive T cells sorted from PBMCs, sampled on the day of vaccination. The rearrangement uses TRBV11-3 and TRBJ2-3, with 12 bases matching TRBD2. The source of this sequence is a man between 45 and 60 years old who received an inactivated influenza vaccine. The CDR3 nucleotides read TGTGCCAGCAGCTTAGTTGCCTTGGCTAGCGGGGGGGCTCGGTTTTCCGTCGGAGATACGCAGTATTTT. Translating it yields CASSLVALASGGARFSVGDTQYF.